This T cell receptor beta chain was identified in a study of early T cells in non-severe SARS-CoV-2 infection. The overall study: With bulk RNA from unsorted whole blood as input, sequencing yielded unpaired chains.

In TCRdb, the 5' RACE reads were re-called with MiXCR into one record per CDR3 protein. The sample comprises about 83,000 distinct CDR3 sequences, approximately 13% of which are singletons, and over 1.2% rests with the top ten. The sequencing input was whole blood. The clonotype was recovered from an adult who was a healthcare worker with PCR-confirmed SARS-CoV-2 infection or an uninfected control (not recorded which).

The CDR3 coding sequence is TGTGCCAGCAGTTACTCGCTGACAGGGGAGGAGACCCAGTACTTC. This translates into CASSYSLTGEETQYF. The rearrangement uses TRBV6-5 and TRBJ2-5, with 8 bases matching TRBD1. The germline V gene encodes CDR1 MNHEY and CDR2 SVGAGI. After removal of 0 bases from V and 5 bases from J, the junction contained 5 bases not matched to a gene. The CDR3 covers 15 residues.